These 22 T cell receptor beta chains share one sample of origin, sequenced in a study of cytomegalovirus exposure and HLA in healthy donors. The PCR was carried out with 60 Vbeta primers and 13 Jbeta primers. Clones were sequenced by immunoSEQ multiplex PCR, and TCRdb holds only the in-frame ones, with some missing. The sample includes tens of thousands of clones. The material sequenced was PBMCs. These receptors all come from a female donor in good health and CMV-seropositive.

V is TRBV5-1 and J is TRBJ2-7; 7 bases align to TRBD1. V shed 4 bases and J 1 base; nucleotides not matched to a gene: 8. CDR3 length: 15 residues. Germline V gene data show CDR1 as SGHRS and CDR2 as YFSETQ. The CDR3 DNA reads TGCGCCAGCAGCAAACGCCAGGGGGAGTCCTACGAGCAGTACTTC. Protein product: CASSKRQGESYEQYF.

V gene TRBV28 combines with J gene TRBJ2-7; no reliable D call. V was shortened by 4 bases and J by 2 bases, with 6 bases between the two germline ends. CDR3 size: 12 residues. Germline V CDR1 and CDR2: MDHEN, SYDVKM. The CDR3 nucleotides are TGTGCCAGCAGTTCTCGTCCCTACGAGCAGTACTTC. Residues: CASSSRPYEQYF.

The chain employs TRBV18 and TRBJ2-2; 9 nucleotides match TRBD2. Germline-derived CDR1 and CDR2 are KGHSH and LQKENI. V was pared by 3 bases and J by 6 bases, with 5 bases of the junction left unmatched. The CDR3 is 15 residues long. CDR3 sequence: CASSPREGLAGELFF. The CDR3 DNA reads as TGTGCCAGCTCACCGCGGGAGGGCCTGGCCGGGGAGCTGTTTTTT.

V usage is TRBV4-1 and J usage is TRBJ2-2, with 12 bases that match TRBD2. The V gene's germline CDR1 is MGHRA and CDR2 YSYEKL. J was trimmed by 2 bases and V by 4 bases; bases with no gene match: 11. The CDR3 is made up of 19 amino acids. CDR3 in amino acids: CASSPRLAGVGPNTGELFF. CDR3 nucleotides: TGCGCCAGCAGCCCACGACTAGCGGGAGTTGGGCCCAACACCGGGGAGCTGTTTTTT.

V is TRBV5-1 and J is TRBJ2-7; 12 bases match TRBD2. Germline CDR1 is SGHRS and CDR2 is YFSETQ. CDR3 length: 14 residues. With 9 bases clipped from V and 0 bases from J, the junction kept 4 bases outside the gene matches. The CDR3 here is CATATSGSSYEQYF. The CDR3 DNA sequence: TGCGCCACCGCGACTAGCGGGAGCTCCTACGAGCAGTACTTC. Combining the CDR3 with reference TRBV5-1 and TRBJ2-7 gives the whole variable domain KAGVTQTPRYLIKTRGQQVTLSCSPISGHRSVSWYQQTPGQGLQFLFEYFSETQRNKGNFPGRFSGRQFSNSRSEMNVSTLELGDSALYLCATATSGSSYEQYFGPGTRLTVT.

The chain employs TRBV5-1 and TRBJ1-1, with a possible D match to TRBD1 (6 bases). Trimming removed 10 bases from V and 2 bases from J, with 12 bases in between. The CDR3 has 12 amino acids. Germline V gene lookup returns CDR1 SGHRS and CDR2 YFSETQ. CDR3 sequence (DNA): TGCGCCTCGGGACACTCTAACACTGAAGCTTTCTTT. The encoded protein is CASGHSNTEAFF.

The chain has TRBV5-4 and TRBJ2-7; TRBD1 matches 8 bases. J lost 5 bases, V lost 2 bases, and 0 bases had no gene match. The CDR3 loop spans 12 amino acids. Germline assignment: CDR1 SGHNT and CDR2 YYREEE (reference sequence). This CDR3 reads CASSLQGDEQYF. Here the CDR3 DNA reads TGTGCCAGCAGCTTACAGGGGGACGAGCAGTACTTC. Filled out from reference TRBV5-4 and TRBJ2-7, the complete variable domain reads ETGVTQSPTHLIKTRGQQVTLRCSSQSGHNTVSWYQQALGQGPQFIFQYYREEENGRGNFPPRFSGLQFPNYSSELNVNALELDDSALYLCASSLQGDEQYFGPGTRLTVT.

V usage is TRBV5-1 and J usage is TRBJ2-3, with 14 positions matching TRBD2. The CDR3 covers 16 residues. The V and J ends lost 5 bases and 2 bases, in that order; junction bases with no gene match: 4. Germline V gene data show CDR1 as SGHRS and CDR2 as YFSETQ. CDR3 loop: CASRSGLAGDTDTQYF. The CDR3 region has the DNA TGCGCCAGCAGATCGGGACTAGCGGGGGACACAGATACGCAGTATTTT.

The chain employs TRBV5-1 and TRBJ2-1; 8 nucleotides align to TRBD2. The CDR3 extends over 17 amino acids. The germline CDR1 and CDR2 sequences are SGHRS and YFSETQ. The V segment lost 0 bases and the J segment 0 bases; nucleotides outside the gene matches: 5. CDR3 sequence: CASSLEGGRSSYNEQFF. The CDR3, as DNA: TGCGCCAGCAGCTTGGAGGGCGGGAGGAGCTCCTACAATGAGCAGTTCTTC.

This chain connects TRBV18 to TRBJ1-1, with 7 bases that match TRBD1. Per germline, CDR1 KGHSH and CDR2 LQKENI. This CDR3 comprises 16 residues. V gave up 3 bases and J gave up 0 bases; unmatched junction bases: 7. CDR3 in DNA: TGTGCCAGCTCACCTAGCACAGGGGTCATGAACACTGAAGCTTTCTTT. The encoded protein is CASSPSTGVMNTEAFF.

This chain links TRBV7-9 with TRBJ2-6; D might be TRBD2 (5 bases). This CDR3 has 13 amino acids. V was clipped by 6 bases and J by 6 bases, with 9 bases between them. Germline-derived CDR1 and CDR2 are SEHNR and FQNEAQ (reference sequence). The CDR3 loop is CASRLAEANVLTF. CDR3 nucleotide sequence: TGTGCCAGCAGGCTAGCAGAGGCCAACGTCCTGACTTTC.

V usage is TRBV11-3 and J usage is TRBJ2-2, with D possibly being TRBD2 (5 bases). Per germline, CDR1 SGHNT and CDR2 YENEEA. V gave up 2 bases and J gave up 5 bases, with 9 bases separating them. The CDR3 length is 14 residues. This CDR3 is CASSLYGMTGELFF. CDR3 nucleotides: TGTGCCAGCAGCTTATACGGGATGACCGGGGAGCTGTTTTTT.

The rearrangement links TRBV19 to TRBJ1-5; D remains ambiguous. Germline-derived CDR1 and CDR2 are LNHDA and SQIVND (reference sequence). The CDR3 contains 13 residues. The ends were cut back, 2 bases at V and 2 bases at J, with 4 bases in the middle. The CDR3 is CASSIPGNQPQHF. Here the CDR3 DNA reads TGTGCCAGTAGTATACCTGGCAATCAGCCCCAGCATTTT.

The chain links TRBV6-5 to TRBJ2-7; D is unclear. The CDR3 consists of 13 residues. V shed 5 bases and J shed 3 bases, with 11 bases lying between them. Germline CDR1 MNHEY, CDR2 SVGAGI. The DNA for the CDR3 is TGTGCCAGCAGTAAACTATTTTACTACGAGCAGTACTTC. Translation: CASSKLFYYEQYF.

The rearrangement links TRBV5-1 to TRBJ1-2; no clear D gene. The CDR3 runs 15 residues. V lost 4 bases to trimming and J lost 8 bases, with 21 bases between them. The V gene's germline CDR1 is SGHRS and CDR2 YFSETQ. CDR3 sequence: CASSPFPGAGTGYTF. The CDR3 DNA sequence: TGCGCCAGCAGCCCGTTTCCGGGAGCCGGTACGGGCTACACCTTC.

The genes are TRBV4-3 and TRBJ2-6; possibly TRBD2 for D (6 bases). CDR3 length: 17 residues. The germline V gene has CDR1 LGHNA and CDR2 YSLEER. The ends were cut back, 0 bases at V and 2 bases at J, with 11 bases in the middle. This chain's CDR3 is CASSQEGGVPGANVLTF. The CDR3 DNA follows: TGCGCCAGCAGCCAAGAAGGCGGGGTACCTGGGGCCAACGTCCTGACTTTC.

The rearrangement joins TRBV6-1 to TRBJ1-2, with TRBD1 matching over 8 bases. CDR1 is MNHNS, CDR2 SASEGT, per germline. V lost 6 bases, J lost 7 bases, and 7 bases stayed unmatched. CDR3 length: 13 residues. CDR3 residues: CASSMTGEGGYTF. The CDR3 DNA is TGTGCCAGCAGCATGACAGGGGAAGGTGGCTACACCTTC.

The chain uses TRBV7-2 and TRBJ2-5, with 7 nucleotides matching TRBD1. The germline V gene has CDR1 SGHTA and CDR2 FQGNSA. The CDR3 loop spans 15 amino acids. Trimming took 0 bases from V and 4 from J; bases not matched to a gene: 5. CDR3 sequence reads: CASSLALGGGETQYF. Here the CDR3 DNA reads TGTGCCAGCAGCTTAGCGCTAGGGGGCGGAGAGACCCAGTACTTC.

The chain carries TRBV7-2 and TRBJ2-7; 9 positions match TRBD1. The J segment lost 7 bases and the V segment lost 1 base, leaving 5 bases of the junction unmatched. This CDR3 is built from 14 residues. Germline CDR1 SGHTA, CDR2 FQGNSA. The CDR3 nucleotides are TGTGCCAGCAGCTTAGACAACAGGGGGCGGGAGCAGTACTTC. As protein: CASSLDNRGREQYF.

This clone is medium-sized (0.01 to 0.1%) by frequency. The chain carries TRBV19 and TRBJ1-1; D is undetermined. This CDR3 spans 13 amino acids. V lost 10 bases and J lost 1, with 13 bases in between. Germline values: CDR1 LNHDA, CDR2 SQIVND (reference sequence). CDR3 nucleotide sequence: TGTGCCACCGAAGTCAGGCAGAACACTGAAGCTTTCTTT. This encodes CATEVRQNTEAFF.

The V gene is TRBV25-1, the J gene TRBJ1-5; possibly TRBD1 for D (5 bases). Between the trimmed V and J ends, which lost 3 bases and 7 bases, there was a span of 13 bases. The CDR3 sequence is 14 residues long. Germline V CDR1 and CDR2: MGHDK, SYGVNS. CDR3 residues: CASSEFRAGQPQHF. In DNA form, the CDR3 reads TGTGCCAGCAGTGAGTTCAGGGCAGGGCAGCCCCAGCATTTT.

CDR3 amino acids: CASSPRAGGRYNEQFF. The CDR3 coding sequence is TGTGCCAGCTCACCTAGAGCGGGGGGCCGCTACAATGAGCAGTTCTTC. The chain combines TRBV18 with TRBJ2-1; TRBD2 matches at 9 bases. Germline V gene data show CDR1 as KGHSH and CDR2 as LQKENI. After removal of 3 bases from V and 3 bases from J, the junction contained 6 bases not matched to a gene. The CDR3 length is 16 residues.